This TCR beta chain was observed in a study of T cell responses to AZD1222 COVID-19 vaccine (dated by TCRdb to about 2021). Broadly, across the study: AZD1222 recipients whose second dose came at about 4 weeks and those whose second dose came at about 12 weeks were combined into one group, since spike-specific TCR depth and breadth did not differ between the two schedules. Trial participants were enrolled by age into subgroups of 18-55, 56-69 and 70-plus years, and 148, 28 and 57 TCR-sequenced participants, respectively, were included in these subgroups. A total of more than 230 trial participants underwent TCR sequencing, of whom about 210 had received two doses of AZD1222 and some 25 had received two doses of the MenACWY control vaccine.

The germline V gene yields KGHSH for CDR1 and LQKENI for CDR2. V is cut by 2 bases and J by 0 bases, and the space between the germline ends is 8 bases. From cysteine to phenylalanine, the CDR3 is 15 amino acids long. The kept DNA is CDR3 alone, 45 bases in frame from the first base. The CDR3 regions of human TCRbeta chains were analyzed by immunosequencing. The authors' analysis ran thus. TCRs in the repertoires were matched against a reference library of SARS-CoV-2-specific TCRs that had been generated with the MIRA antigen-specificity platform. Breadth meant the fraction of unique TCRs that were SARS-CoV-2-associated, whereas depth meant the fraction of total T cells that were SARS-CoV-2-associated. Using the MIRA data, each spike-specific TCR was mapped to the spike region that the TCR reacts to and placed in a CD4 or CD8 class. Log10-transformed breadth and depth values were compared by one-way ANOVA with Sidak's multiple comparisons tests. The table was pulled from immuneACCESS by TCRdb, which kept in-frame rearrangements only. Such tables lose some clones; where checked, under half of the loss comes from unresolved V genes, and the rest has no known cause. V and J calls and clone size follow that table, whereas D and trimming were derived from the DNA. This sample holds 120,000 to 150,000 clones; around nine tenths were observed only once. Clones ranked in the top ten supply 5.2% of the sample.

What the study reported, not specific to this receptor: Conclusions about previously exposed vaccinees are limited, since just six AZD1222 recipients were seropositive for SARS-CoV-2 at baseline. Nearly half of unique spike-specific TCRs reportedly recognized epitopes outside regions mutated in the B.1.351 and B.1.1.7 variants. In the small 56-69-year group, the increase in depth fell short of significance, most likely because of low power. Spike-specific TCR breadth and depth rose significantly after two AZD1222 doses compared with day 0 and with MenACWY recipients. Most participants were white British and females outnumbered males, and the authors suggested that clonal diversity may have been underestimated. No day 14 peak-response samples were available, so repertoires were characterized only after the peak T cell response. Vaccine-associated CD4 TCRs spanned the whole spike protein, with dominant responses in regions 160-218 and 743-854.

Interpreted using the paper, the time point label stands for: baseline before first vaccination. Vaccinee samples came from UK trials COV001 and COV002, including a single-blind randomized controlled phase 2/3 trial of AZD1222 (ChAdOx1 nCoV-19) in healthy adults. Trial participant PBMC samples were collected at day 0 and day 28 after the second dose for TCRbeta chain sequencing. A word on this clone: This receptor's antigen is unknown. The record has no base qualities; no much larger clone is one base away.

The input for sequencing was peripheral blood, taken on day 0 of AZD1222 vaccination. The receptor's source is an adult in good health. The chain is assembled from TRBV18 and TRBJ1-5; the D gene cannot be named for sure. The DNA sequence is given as TGTGCCAGCTCACCAGCGGATTATAGCAATCAGCCCCAGCATTTT. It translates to CASSPADYSNQPQHF. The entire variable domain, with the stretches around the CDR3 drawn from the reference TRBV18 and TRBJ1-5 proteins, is NAGVMQNPRHLVRRRGQEARLRCSPMKGHSHVYWYRQLPEEGLKFMVYLQKENIIDESGMPKERFSAEFPKEGPSILRIQQVVRGDSAAYFCASSPADYSNQPQHFGDGTRLSIL.